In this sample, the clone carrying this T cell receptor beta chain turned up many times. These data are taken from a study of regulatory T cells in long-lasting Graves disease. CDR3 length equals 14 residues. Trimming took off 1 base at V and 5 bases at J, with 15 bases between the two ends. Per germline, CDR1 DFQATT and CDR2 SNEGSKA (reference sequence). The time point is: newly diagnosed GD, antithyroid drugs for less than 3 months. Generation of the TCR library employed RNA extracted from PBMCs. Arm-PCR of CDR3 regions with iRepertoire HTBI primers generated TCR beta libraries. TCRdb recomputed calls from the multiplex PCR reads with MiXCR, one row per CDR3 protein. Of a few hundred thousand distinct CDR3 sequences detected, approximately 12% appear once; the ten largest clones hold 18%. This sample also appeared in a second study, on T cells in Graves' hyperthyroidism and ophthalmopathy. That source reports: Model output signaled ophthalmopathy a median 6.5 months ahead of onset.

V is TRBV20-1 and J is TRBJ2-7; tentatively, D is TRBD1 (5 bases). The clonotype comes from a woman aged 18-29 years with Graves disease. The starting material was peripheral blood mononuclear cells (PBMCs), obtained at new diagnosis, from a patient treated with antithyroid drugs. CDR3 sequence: CSARVGAGFDEQYF. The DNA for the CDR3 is TGCAGTGCTAGAGTTGGTGCAGGGTTCGACGAGCAGTACTTC.